The 22 T cell receptor beta chains listed next were all sequenced from one sample in a study of T-cell reconstitution after alpha-beta-depleted transplantation in children. During its preparation, the TCRbeta library received unique molecular identifiers. A single record per CDR3 protein comes from TCRdb applying MiXCR to the PCR reads. The sample lists nearly 400,000 distinct CDR3 sequences; approximately 20% were seen once. Material: PBMCs from the stem cell graft donor, obtained from the stem cell graft. The receptors derive from a human donor who donated a stem cell graft to a child with acute myeloid leukemia.

In this sample, this clonotype turned up many times. The chain employs TRBV29-1 and TRBJ2-3, with 7 bases identical to TRBD1. V shed 3 bases, J shed 1 base, and the junction held 7 bases outside the gene matches. Germline CDR1 is SQVTM and CDR2 is ANQGSEA. The CDR3 totals 15 residues. CDR3 protein: CSVERTGRRTDTQYF. CDR3 coding DNA: TGCAGCGTTGAGAGGACAGGACGTCGCACAGATACGCAGTATTTT.

This sequence joins TRBV13 and TRBJ2-7; either TRBD1 or TRBD2 may supply D (5 bases each). This CDR3 has 15 amino acids. Germline-derived CDR1 and CDR2 are PRHDT and FYEKMQ (reference sequence). The ends were cut back, 4 bases at V and 3 bases at J, with 16 bases in the middle. CDR3 nucleotides: TGTGCCAGCAGCTGGCTGGGGGACGGTCTCTACGAGCAGTACTTC. This encodes CASSWLGDGLYEQYF.

This clonotype has more than one count but fewer than ten. The V call is TRBV5-5, the J call TRBJ2-5, with a possible D match to TRBD1 (7 bases). Trimming shortened V by 4 bases and J by 1 base, and 11 bases separated the two germline ends. The CDR3 loop spans 14 amino acids. The germline V gene has CDR1 SGHKS and CDR2 YYEKEE (reference sequence). Here the CDR3 reads CASSGGTAQETQYF. CDR3 DNA: TGTGCCAGCAGCGGAGGGACAGCCCAAGAGACCCAGTACTTC.

The rearrangement links TRBV10-3 to TRBJ2-7, with D possibly being TRBD2 (6 bases). Germline V gene sequence: CDR1 ENHRY, CDR2 SYGVKD. Trimming took 0 bases from V and 1 from J, leaving 13 bases between them. The CDR3 consists of 16 residues. The CDR3 coding sequence is TGTGCCATCAGTGAGTCGACCGGGAGTGGGTCCTACGAGCAGTACTTC. The encoded protein is CAISESTGSGSYEQYF.

This clonotype was recorded a few times. The V and J genes are TRBV5-5 and TRBJ2-7; D not resolved. Germline values: CDR1 SGHKS, CDR2 YYEKEE (reference sequence). V was trimmed by 1 base and J by 2 bases, leaving 10 bases between them. This CDR3 is 14 amino acids long. The CDR3 nucleotides are TGTGCCAGCAGCTTGCATAACCCAACCTACGAGCAGTACTTC. Translated, it gives CASSLHNPTYEQYF.

This clonotype has ten or more counts. The chain couples TRBV20-1 to TRBJ2-1; D gene uncertain. The germline gives CDR1 DFQATT, CDR2 SNEGSKA (reference sequence). With 4 bases removed from V and 5 bases from J, the gap between germline ends came to 15 bases. This CDR3 is built from 14 residues. The CDR3, as DNA: TGCAGTGCTACCGCCGTGTCTGTCAACAATGAGCAGTTCTTC. This codes for CSATAVSVNNEQFF.

This chain uses TRBV10-2 with TRBJ2-7, with 9 nucleotides matching TRBD1. There are 16 residues in the CDR3. Germline V gene data show CDR1 as WSHSY and CDR2 as SAAADI. After removal of 0 bases from V and 2 bases from J, the junction contained 5 bases not matched to a gene. DNA for the CDR3: TGCGCCAGCAGTGAGTCAAGGAGACAGGGGGCCTACGAGCAGTACTTC. Translated, it gives CASSESRRQGAYEQYF.

In its sample, this clonotype was seen many times. The chain couples TRBV5-4 to TRBJ2-1; D unclear. Germline CDR1 is SGHNT and CDR2 is YYREEE (reference sequence). V was pared by 0 bases and J by 0 bases, with 7 bases between. The CDR3 has 15 residues. The CDR3 DNA sequence: TGTGCCAGCAGCTTGGGCAAAAGCTCCTACAATGAGCAGTTCTTC. This gives the protein CASSLGKSSYNEQFF.

This clonotype was counted a few times. This chain uses TRBV7-2 with TRBJ2-7; 10 bases align to TRBD2. V lost 0 bases and J lost 3; bases outside the gene matches: 2. This CDR3 has 15 amino acids. Germline V gene lookup returns CDR1 SGHTA and CDR2 FQGNSA. The CDR3: CASSLAQREGYEQYF. The CDR3 DNA follows: TGTGCCAGCAGCTTAGCCCAGCGGGAGGGCTACGAGCAGTACTTC.

In its sample, this clonotype was seen once. V usage is TRBV30 and J usage is TRBJ2-2; D possibly corresponds to TRBD1 (5 bases). V lost 5 bases and J lost 1, with 17 bases in between. The CDR3 is 16 amino acids. Germline CDR1 and CDR2: GTSNPN and SVGIG (reference sequence). The CDR3 sequence is CAWVMTDSWNTGELFF. The CDR3 nucleotides are TGTGCCTGGGTAATGACCGACAGCTGGAACACCGGGGAGCTGTTTTTT.

The chain couples TRBV12-3 or TRBV12-4 to TRBJ2-6; perhaps TRBD1 as D (5 bases). The CDR3 extends over 15 amino acids. V lost 8 bases to trimming and J lost 4 bases, with 15 bases between them. CDR3 protein: CASDTPGRGANVLTF. The DNA for the CDR3 is TGTGCCAGCGATACCCCAGGGCGCGGGGCCAACGTCCTGACTTTC.

V is TRBV18 and J is TRBJ2-7, with 7 bases lining up with TRBD1. V was pared by 5 bases and J by 7 bases, with 5 bases of the junction left unmatched. The CDR3 is made up of 12 amino acids. From germline, CDR1 is KGHSH and CDR2 LQKENI. The CDR3 bases are TGTGCCAGCTCAAGGGACAGTCGTGAGCAGTACTTC. Translation: CASSRDSREQYF.

This clonotype came up a few times. The rearrangement uses TRBV7-9 and TRBJ2-5; D not resolved. The V end was cut by 2 bases, the J end by 3 bases, with 10 bases between. The CDR3 sequence is 14 residues long. Germline loops: CDR1 SEHNR, CDR2 FQNEAQ (reference sequence). This CDR3 is CASSLTPKEETQYF. The CDR3 coding sequence is TGTGCCAGCAGCTTAACCCCAAAAGAAGAGACCCAGTACTTC.

The chain carries TRBV27 and TRBJ2-7; possible D gene TRBD1, 5 bases. This CDR3 region has 14 residues. The germline CDR1 and CDR2 sequences are MNHEY and SMNVEV (reference sequence). V dropped 7 bases and J dropped 6 bases, with 19 bases sitting between them. CDR3 DNA sequence: TGTGCCAGCATGCCCCAGGGTTTTTTCCTCGAGCAGTACTTC. It is translated as CASMPQGFFLEQYF.

The chain couples TRBV20-1 to TRBJ2-7; 10 nucleotides align to TRBD1. Looked up from germline, CDR1 is DFQATT and CDR2 is SNEGSKA (reference sequence). V gave up 6 bases and J gave up 3 bases; unmatched junction bases: 8. The CDR3 covers 14 residues. For the CDR3, the DNA is TGCAGTGCCGACTCCCGGGACAGGGGCTACGAGCAGTACTTC. It is translated as CSADSRDRGYEQYF.

CDR3 in DNA: TGCAGTGCTAGCCTGGGCCACGGAGAGACCCAGTACTTC. It encodes CSASLGHGETQYF. The genes are TRBV20-1 and TRBJ2-5; D is uncertain. This CDR3 region has 13 residues. Trimming stripped 3 bases from V and 4 bases from J, with 12 bases between. From germline, CDR1 is DFQATT and CDR2 SNEGSKA (reference sequence).

In this sample, this clonotype turned up a few times. J is TRBJ2-7 and V is TRBV28; D gene ambiguous. Trimming stripped 2 bases from V and 3 bases from J, with 11 bases between. The CDR3 is 14 residues long. CDR1 is MDHEN, CDR2 SYDVKM, per germline. The CDR3 DNA reads as TGTGCCAGCAGTTTAGAGACCCGAGGCTACGAGCAGTACTTC. Translation gives CASSLETRGYEQYF.

This clonotype was found a few times. This CDR3 reads CASSQDVEQFF. Here the CDR3 DNA reads TGCGCCAGCAGCCAGGACGTTGAGCAGTTCTTC. This chain uses TRBV4-1 with TRBJ2-1; D remains unclear. The germline CDR1 and CDR2 sequences are MGHRA and YSYEKL. Trimming removed 3 bases from V and 9 bases from J, with 6 bases in between. The CDR3 runs 11 residues.

The chain joins TRBV7-3 to TRBJ2-1; D is uncertain. Trimming removed 5 bases from V and 7 bases from J, with 6 bases in between. Germline V gives CDR1 SGHTA, CDR2 FQGTGA. This CDR3 contains 11 residues. CDR3 loop: CASSHGNEQFF. The DNA of the CDR3 is TGTGCCAGCAGCCACGGGAATGAGCAGTTCTTC.

This clonotype has a handful of counts. V and J are TRBV28 and TRBJ2-5; 12 nucleotides line up with TRBD1. CDR3 size: 19 residues. In germline, CDR1 is MDHEN, CDR2 SYDVKM. With V trimmed by 4 bases and J by 4 bases, 16 bases remained unmatched. Here the CDR3 reads CASSSYYAGTGGSRETQYF. CDR3 sequence (DNA): TGTGCCAGCAGTTCCTATTACGCGGGGACAGGGGGCTCCCGAGAGACCCAGTACTTC.

The CDR3 bases are TGTGCCAGCAGCCAGGGGCAACTAGCGAGCAATGAGCAGTTCTTC. Translating gives CASSQGQLASNEQFF. This chain links TRBV4-2 with TRBJ2-1, with 7 bases that match TRBD2. Germline V CDR1 and CDR2: LGHNA, YNFKEQ. V lost 3 bases and J lost 6; bases outside the gene matches: 8. The CDR3 is made up of 15 amino acids.

This chain joins TRBV21-1 and TRBJ1-5; TRBD1 is taken as the D call from the table, unchecked against the DNA. TRBV21-1 is a known pseudogene. The CDR3 covers 18 residues. The DNA of the CDR3 is TGTGCCAGCAGCAAAGGATTTGGGGACAGGGGGCCCAATCAGCCCCAGCATTTT. Translation: CASSKGFGDRGPNQPQHF.